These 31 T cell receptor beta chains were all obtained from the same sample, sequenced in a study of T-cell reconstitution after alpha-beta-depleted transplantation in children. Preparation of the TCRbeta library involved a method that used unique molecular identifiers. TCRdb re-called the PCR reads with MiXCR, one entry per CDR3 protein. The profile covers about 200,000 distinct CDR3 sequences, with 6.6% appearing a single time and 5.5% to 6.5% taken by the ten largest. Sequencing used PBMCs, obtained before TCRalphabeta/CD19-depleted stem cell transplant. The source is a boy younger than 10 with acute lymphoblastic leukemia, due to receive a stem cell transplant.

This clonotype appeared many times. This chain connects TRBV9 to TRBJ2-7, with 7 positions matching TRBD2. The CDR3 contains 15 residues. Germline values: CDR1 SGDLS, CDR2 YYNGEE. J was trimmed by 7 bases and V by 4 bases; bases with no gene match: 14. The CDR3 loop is CASSLSGSPGGEQYF. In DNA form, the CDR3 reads TGTGCCAGCAGCCTGAGCGGATCCCCGGGGGGTGAGCAGTACTTC.

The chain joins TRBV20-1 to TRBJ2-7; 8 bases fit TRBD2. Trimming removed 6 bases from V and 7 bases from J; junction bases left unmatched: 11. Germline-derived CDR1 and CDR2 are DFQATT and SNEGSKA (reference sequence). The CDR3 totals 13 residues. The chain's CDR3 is CSAKRGPLGEQYF. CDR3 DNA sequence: TGCAGTGCCAAGCGGGGGCCACTTGGGGAGCAGTACTTC.

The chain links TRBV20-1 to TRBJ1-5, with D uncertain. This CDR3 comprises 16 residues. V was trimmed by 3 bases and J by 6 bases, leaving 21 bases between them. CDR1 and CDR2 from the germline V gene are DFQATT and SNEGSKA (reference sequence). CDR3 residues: CSARYASSGLGQPQHF. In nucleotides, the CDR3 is TGCAGTGCTAGGTATGCCTCCTCTGGGCTTGGTCAGCCCCAGCATTTT.

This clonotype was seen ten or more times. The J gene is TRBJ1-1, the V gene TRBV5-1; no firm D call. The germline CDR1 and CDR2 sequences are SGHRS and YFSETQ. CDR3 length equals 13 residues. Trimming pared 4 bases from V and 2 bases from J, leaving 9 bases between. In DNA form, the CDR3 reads TGCGCCAGCAGCGGAGACGTTAACACTGAAGCTTTCTTT. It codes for CASSGDVNTEAFF.

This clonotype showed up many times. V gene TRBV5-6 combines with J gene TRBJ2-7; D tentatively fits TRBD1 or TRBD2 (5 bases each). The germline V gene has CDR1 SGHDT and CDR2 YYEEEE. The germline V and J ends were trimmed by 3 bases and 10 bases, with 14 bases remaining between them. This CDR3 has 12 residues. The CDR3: CASSWSGRGQYF. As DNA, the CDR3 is TGTGCCAGCAGCTGGTCCGGACGGGGCCAGTACTTC.

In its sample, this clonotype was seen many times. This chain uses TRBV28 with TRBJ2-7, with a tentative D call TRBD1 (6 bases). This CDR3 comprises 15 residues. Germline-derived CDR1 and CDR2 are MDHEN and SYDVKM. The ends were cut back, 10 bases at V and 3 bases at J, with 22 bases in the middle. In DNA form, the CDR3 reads TGTGCCACCCAGTTTAGGGTAAGGGGGATCTACGAGCAGTACTTC. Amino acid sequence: CATQFRVRGIYEQYF.

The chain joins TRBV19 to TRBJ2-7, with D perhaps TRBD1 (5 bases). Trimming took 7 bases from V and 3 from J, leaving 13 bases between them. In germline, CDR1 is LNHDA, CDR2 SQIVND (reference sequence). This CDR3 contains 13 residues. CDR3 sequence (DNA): TGTGCCAGTACCCCAGGGTCAGGCTACGAGCAGTACTTC. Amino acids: CASTPGSGYEQYF.

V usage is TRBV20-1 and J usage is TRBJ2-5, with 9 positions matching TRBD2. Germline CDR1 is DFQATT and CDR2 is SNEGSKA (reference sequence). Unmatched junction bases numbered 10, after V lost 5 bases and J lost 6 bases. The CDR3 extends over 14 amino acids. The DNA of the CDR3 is TGCAGTGCTTTTCGGCGGGGGGGCCTGAAGACCCAGTACTTC. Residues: CSAFRRGGLKTQYF.

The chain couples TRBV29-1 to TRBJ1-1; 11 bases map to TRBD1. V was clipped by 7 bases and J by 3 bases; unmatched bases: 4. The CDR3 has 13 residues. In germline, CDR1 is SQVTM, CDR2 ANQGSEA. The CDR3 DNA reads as TGCAGCGCAGAGGGACAGGGGGACACTGAAGCTTTCTTT. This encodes CSAEGQGDTEAFF.

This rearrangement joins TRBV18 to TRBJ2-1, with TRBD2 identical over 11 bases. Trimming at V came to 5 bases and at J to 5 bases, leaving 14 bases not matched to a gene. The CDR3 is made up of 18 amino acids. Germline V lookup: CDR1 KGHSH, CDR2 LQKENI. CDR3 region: CASSASGGSFSYDNEQFF. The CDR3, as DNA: TGTGCCAGCTCAGCTAGCGGGGGGTCTTTCTCCTACGACAATGAGCAGTTCTTC.

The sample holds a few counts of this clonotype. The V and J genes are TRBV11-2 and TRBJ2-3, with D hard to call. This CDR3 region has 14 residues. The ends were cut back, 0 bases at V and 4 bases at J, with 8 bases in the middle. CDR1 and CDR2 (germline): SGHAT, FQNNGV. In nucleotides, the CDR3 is TGTGCCAGCAGCTTAGAAGGGTTGGCAGATACGCAGTATTTT. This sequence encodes CASSLEGLADTQYF.

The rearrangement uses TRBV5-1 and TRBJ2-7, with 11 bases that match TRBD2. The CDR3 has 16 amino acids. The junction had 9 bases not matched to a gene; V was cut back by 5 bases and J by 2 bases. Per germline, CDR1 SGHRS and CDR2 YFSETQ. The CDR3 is CASRRLAGGQTYEQYF. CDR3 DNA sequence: TGCGCCAGCAGAAGGCTAGCGGGGGGCCAAACCTACGAGCAGTACTTC.

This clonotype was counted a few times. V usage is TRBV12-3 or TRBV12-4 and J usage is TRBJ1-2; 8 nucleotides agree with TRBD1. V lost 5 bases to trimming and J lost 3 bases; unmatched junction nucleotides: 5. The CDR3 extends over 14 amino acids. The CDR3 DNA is TGTGCCAGCAGTCCGCCAGGGGGCGACTATGGCTACACCTTC. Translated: CASSPPGGDYGYTF.

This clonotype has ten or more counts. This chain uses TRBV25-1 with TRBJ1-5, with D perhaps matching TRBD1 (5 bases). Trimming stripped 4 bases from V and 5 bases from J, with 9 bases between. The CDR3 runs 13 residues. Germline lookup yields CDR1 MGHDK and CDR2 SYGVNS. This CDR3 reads CASSAGFDQPQHF. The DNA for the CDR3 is TGTGCCAGCAGTGCAGGGTTCGATCAGCCCCAGCATTTT.

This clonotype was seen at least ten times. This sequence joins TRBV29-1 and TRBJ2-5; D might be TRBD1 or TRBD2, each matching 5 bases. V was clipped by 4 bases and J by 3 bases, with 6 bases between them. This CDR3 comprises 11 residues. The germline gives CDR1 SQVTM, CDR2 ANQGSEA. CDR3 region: CSVVGEETQYF. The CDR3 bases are TGCAGCGTTGTGGGGGAAGAGACCCAGTACTTC. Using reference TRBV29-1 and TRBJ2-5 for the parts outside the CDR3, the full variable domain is SAVISQKPSRDICQRGTSLTIQCQVDSQVTMMFWYRQQPGQSLTLIATANQGSEATYESGFVIDKFPISRPNLTFSTLTVSNMSPEDSSIYLCSVVGEETQYFGPGTRLLVL.

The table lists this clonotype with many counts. CDR3 in amino acids: CASSPLRTGRNTEAFF. The CDR3 DNA sequence: TGTGCCAGCAGCCCCCTGAGGACAGGACGGAACACTGAAGCTTTCTTT. This chain uses TRBV6-5 with TRBJ1-1; 7 bases are shared with TRBD1. This CDR3 contains 16 residues. From germline, CDR1 is MNHEY and CDR2 SVGAGI. J was trimmed by 1 base and V by 6 bases; bases with no gene match: 11.

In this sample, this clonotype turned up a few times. The CDR3 bases are TGCGCCAGCAGCTTGTCGCTGAGCGAAAACATTCAGTACTTC. Translation gives CASSLSLSENIQYF. The chain employs TRBV5-1 and TRBJ2-4; the D is unclear. V shed 1 base and J shed 5 bases, with 10 bases lying between them. This CDR3 spans 14 amino acids. Germline V lookup: CDR1 SGHRS, CDR2 YFSETQ.

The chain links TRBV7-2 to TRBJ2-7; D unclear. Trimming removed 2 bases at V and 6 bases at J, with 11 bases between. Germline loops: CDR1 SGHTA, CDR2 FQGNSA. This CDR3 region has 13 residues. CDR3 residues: CASSLWTRGEQYF. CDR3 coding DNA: TGTGCCAGCAGCTTATGGACCCGCGGCGAGCAGTACTTC.

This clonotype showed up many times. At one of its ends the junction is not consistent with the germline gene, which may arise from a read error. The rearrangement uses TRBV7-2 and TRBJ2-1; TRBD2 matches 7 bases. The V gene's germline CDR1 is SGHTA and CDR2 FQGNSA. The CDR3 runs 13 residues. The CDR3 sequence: CASWSRDYHEQFF. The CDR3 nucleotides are TGTGCCAGCTGGTCCCGGGACTACCATGAGCAGTTCTTC.

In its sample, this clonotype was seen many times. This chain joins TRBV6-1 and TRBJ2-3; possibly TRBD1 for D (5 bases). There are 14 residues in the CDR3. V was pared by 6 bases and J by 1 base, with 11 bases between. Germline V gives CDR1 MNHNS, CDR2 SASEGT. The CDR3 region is CASSHGHGTDTQYF. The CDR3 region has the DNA TGTGCCAGCAGCCACGGACACGGCACAGATACGCAGTATTTT.

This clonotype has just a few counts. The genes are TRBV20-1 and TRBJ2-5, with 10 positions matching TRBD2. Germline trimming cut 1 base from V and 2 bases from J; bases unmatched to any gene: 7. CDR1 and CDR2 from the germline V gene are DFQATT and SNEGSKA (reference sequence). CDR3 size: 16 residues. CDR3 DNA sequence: TGCAGTGCTAGAGGCGCTAGCGGGAGAGTTCAAGAGACCCAGTACTTC. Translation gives CSARGASGRVQETQYF.

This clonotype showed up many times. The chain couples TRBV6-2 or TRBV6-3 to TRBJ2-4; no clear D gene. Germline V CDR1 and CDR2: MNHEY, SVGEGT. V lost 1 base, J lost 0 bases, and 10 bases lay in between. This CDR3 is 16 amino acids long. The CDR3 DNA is TGTGCCAGCAGTTACTTACAGAAACTAGCCAAAAACATTCAGTACTTC. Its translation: CASSYLQKLAKNIQYF.

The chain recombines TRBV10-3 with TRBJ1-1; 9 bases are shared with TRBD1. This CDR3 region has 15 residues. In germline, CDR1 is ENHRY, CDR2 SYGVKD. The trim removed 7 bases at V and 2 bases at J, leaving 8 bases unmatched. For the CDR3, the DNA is TGTGCCATCACCCCAGGGGACAGGGAAAACACTGAAGCTTTCTTT. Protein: CAITPGDRENTEAFF.

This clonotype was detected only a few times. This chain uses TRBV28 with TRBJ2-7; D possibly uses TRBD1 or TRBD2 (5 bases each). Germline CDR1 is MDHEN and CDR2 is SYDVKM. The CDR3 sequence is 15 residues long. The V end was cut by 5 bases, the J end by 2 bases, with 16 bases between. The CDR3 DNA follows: TGTGCCAGCAGTCCATACGGGACGGTAACCTACGAGCAGTACTTC. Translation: CASSPYGTVTYEQYF.

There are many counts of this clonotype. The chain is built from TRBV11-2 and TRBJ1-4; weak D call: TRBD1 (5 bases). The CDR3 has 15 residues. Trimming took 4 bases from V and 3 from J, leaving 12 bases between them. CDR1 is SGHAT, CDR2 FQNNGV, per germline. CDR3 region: CASSSPGAPNEKLFF. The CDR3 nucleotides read TGTGCCAGCAGCTCCCCCGGGGCTCCTAATGAAAAACTGTTTTTT.

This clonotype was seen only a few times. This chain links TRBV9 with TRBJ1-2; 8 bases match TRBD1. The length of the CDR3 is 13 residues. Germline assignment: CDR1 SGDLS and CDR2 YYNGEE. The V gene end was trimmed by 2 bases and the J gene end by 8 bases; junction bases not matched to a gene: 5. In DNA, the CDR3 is TGTGCCAGCAGCGTTAACACAGGGGGAGGCTACACCTTC. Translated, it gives CASSVNTGGGYTF. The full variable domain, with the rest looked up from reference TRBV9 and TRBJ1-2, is DSGVTQTPKHLITATGQRVTLRCSPRSGDLSVYWYQQSLDQGLQFLIQYYNGEERAKGNILERFSAQQFPDLHSELNLSSLELGDSALYFCASSVNTGGGYTFGSGTRLTVV.

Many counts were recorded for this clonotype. DNA of the CDR3: TGCAGTGCTAGGGCTAGCGGATTCACAGATACGCAGTATTTT. Its translation: CSARASGFTDTQYF. This chain links TRBV20-1 with TRBJ2-3; 7 bases map to TRBD2. The CDR3 sequence is 14 residues long. After removal of 3 bases from V and 2 bases from J, the junction contained 5 bases not matched to a gene. Germline loops: CDR1 DFQATT, CDR2 SNEGSKA (reference sequence).

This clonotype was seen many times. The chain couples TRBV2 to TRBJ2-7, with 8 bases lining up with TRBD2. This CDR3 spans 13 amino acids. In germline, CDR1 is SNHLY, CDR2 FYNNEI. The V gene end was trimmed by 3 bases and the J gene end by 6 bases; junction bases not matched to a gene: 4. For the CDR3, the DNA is TGTGCCAGCAGTGAGGCGGGAGGAACCGAGCAGTACTTC. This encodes CASSEAGGTEQYF.

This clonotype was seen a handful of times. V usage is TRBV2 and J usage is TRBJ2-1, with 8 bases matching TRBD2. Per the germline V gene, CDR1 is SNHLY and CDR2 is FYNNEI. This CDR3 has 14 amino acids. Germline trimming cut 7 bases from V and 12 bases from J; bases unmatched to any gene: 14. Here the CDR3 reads CASMEGREAPGQFF. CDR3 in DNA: TGTGCCAGCATGGAAGGGCGGGAGGCCCCCGGGCAGTTCTTC.

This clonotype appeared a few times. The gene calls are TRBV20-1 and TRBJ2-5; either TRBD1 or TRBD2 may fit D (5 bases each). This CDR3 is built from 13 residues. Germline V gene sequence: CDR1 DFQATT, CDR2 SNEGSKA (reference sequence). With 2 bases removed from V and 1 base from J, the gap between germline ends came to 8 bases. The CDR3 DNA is TGCAGTGCTAGAAGGGGAGTCCAAGAGACCCAGTACTTC. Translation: CSARRGVQETQYF.

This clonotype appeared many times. In DNA, the CDR3 is TGTGCCAGCAGCCCCGCCCACTACGAGCAGTACTTC. Amino acids: CASSPAHYEQYF. The chain joins TRBV6-6 to TRBJ2-7; D remains ambiguous. Germline CDR1 is MNHNY and CDR2 is SVGAGI (reference sequence). Trimming shortened V by 6 bases and J by 3 bases, and 9 bases separated the two germline ends. The CDR3 length is 12 residues.